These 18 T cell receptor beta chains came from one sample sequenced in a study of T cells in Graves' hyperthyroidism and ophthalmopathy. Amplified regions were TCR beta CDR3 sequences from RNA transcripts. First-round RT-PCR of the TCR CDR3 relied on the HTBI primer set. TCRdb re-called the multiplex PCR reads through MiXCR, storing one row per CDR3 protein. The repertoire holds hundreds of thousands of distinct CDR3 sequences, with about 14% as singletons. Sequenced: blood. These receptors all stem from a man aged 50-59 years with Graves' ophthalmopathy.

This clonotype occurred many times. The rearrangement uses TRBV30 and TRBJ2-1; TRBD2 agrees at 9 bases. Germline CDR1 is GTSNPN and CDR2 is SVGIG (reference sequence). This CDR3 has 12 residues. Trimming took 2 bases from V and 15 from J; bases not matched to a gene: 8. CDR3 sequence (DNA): TGTGCCTGGAGTCCGTCTAGCGGGAATCCGTTCTTC. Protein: CAWSPSSGNPFF.

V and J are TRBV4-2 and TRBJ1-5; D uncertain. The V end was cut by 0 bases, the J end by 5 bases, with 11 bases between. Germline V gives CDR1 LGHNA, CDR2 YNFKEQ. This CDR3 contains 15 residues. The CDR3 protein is CASSQDLHGDQPQHF. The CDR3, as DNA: TGTGCCAGCAGCCAAGATCTGCACGGTGATCAGCCCCAGCATTTT.

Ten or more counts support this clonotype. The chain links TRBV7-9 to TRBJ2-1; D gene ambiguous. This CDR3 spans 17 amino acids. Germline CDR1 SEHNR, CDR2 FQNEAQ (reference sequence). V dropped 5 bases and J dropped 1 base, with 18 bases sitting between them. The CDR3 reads CASSPSFMSYSYNEQFF. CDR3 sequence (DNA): TGTGCCAGCAGCCCCAGCTTTATGTCATATTCCTACAATGAGCAGTTCTTC.

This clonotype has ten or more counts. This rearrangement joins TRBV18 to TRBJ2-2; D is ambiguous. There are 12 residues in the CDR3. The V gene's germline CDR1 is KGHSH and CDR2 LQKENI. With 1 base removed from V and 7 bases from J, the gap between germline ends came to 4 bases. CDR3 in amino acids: CASSPRDGELFF. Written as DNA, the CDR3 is TGTGCCAGCTCACCACGTGACGGGGAGCTGTTTTTT.

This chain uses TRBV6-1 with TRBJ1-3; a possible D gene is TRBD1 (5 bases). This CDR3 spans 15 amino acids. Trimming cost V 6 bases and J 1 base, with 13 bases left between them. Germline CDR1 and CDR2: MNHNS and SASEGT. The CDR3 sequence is CASRGDSTSGNTIYF. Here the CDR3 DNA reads TGTGCCAGCAGGGGAGACAGTACGTCTGGAAACACCATATATTTT.

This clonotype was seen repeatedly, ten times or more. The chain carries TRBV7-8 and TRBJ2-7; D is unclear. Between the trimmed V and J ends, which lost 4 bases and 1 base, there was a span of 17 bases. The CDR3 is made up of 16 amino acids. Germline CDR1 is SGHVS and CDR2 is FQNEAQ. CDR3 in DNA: TGTGCCAGCAGCTCCCCCACCGCGGCGGCTTCCTACGAGCAGTACTTC. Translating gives CASSSPTAAASYEQYF.

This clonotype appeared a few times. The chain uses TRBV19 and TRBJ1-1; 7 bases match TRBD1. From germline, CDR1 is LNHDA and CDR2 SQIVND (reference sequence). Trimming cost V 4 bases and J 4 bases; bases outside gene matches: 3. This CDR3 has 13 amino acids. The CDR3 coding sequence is TGTGCCAGTAGTAAAGCAGGGGGCACTGAAGCTTTCTTT. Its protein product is CASSKAGGTEAFF.

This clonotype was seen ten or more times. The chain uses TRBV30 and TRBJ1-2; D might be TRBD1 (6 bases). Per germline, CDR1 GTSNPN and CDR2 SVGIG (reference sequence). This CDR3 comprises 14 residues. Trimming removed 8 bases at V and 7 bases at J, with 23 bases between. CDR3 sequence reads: CAQDAQGQGLGYTF. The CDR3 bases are TGTGCCCAAGACGCTCAGGGGCAGGGCCTTGGCTACACCTTC.

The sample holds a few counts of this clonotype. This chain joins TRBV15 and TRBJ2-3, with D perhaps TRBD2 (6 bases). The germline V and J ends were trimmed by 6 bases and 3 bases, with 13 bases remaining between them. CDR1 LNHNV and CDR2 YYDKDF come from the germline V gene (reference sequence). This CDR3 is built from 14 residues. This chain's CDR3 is CATSRDFLTDTQYF. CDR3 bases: TGTGCCACCAGTCGGGACTTTTTGACAGATACGCAGTATTTT.

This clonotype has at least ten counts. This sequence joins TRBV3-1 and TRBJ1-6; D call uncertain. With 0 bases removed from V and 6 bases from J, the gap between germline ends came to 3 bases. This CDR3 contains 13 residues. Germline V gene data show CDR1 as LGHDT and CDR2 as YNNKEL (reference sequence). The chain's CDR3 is CASSQEFNSPLHF. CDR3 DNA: TGTGCCAGCAGCCAAGAGTTTAATTCACCCCTCCACTTT. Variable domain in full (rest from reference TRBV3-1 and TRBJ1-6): DTAVSQTPKYLVTQMGNDKSIKCEQNLGHDTMYWYKQDSKKFLKIMFSYNNKELIINETVPNRFSPKSPDKAHLNLHINSLELGDSAVYFCASSQEFNSPLHFGNGTRLTVT.

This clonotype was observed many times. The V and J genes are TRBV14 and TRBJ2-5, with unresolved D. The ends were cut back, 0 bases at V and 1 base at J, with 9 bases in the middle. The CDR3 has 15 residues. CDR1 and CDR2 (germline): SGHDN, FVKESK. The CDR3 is CASSQDKYSQETQYF. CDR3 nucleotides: TGTGCCAGCAGCCAAGATAAATACAGCCAAGAGACCCAGTACTTC.

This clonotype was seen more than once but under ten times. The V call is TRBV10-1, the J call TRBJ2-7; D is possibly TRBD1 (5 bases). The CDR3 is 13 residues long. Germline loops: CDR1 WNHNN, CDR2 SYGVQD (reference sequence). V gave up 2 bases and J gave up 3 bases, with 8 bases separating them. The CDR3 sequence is CASSEAGFYEQYF. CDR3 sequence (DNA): TGCGCCAGCAGTGAGGCAGGGTTCTACGAGCAGTACTTC.

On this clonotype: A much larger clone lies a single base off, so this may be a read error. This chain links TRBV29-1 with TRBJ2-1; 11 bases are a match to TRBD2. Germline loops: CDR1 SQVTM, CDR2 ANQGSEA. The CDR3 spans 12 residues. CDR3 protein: CSLGLADNEQLF. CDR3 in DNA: TGCAGCTTGGGACTAGCGGACAATGAGCAGCTCTTC.

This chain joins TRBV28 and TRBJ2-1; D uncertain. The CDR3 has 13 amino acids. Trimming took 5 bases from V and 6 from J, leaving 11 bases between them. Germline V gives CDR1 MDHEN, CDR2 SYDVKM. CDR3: CASSPLLVNEQFF. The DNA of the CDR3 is TGTGCCAGCAGTCCACTCCTAGTCAATGAGCAGTTCTTC.

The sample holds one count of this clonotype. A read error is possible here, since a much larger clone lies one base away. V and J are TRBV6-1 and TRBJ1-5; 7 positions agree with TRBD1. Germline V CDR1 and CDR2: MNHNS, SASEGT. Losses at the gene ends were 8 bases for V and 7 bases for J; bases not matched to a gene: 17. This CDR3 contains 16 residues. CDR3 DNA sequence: TGTGCCAGCGGGTTCCAGCCGACAGGGTACGGGCAGCCCCAGCATTTT. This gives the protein CASGFQPTGYGQPQHF.

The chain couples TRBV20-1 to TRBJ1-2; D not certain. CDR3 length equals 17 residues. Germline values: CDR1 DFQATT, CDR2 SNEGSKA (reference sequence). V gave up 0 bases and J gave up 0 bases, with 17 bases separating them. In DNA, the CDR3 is TGCAGTGCTAGAGATTCGATCCCCGATCCAGCTAACTATGGCTACACCTTC. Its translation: CSARDSIPDPANYGYTF.

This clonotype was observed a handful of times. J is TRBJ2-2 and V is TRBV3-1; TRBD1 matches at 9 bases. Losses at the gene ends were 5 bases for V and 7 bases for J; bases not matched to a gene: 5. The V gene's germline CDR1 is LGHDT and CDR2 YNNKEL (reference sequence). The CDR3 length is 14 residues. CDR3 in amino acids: CASSWGQGGGELFF. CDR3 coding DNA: TGTGCCAGCAGCTGGGGACAGGGAGGCGGGGAGCTGTTTTTT.

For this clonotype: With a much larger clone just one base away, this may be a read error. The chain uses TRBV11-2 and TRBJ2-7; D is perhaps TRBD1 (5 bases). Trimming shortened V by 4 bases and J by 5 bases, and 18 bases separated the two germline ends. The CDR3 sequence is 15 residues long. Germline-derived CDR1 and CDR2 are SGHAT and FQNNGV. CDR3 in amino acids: CASSYTDTTSHEQYF. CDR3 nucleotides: TGTGCCAGCAGCTACACGGACACCACGTCCCACGAGCAGTACTTC.